The next 10 T cell receptor beta chains were all read from a single sample in a study of T cell changes during pregnancy in multiple sclerosis. The protocol was immunoSEQ multiplex PCR, while the TCRdb copy is restricted to in-frame clones and leaves out a portion. The sample consists of approximately 60,000 clones, approximately 93% of them appearing once. Here the sequenced sample was CD8+ T cells from peripheral blood mononuclear cells, taken in the second trimester of pregnancy. Every receptor here comes from a female donor with multiple sclerosis, enrolled in a pregnancy study.

In its sample, this clone was seen once. This rearrangement joins TRBV13 to TRBJ2-3; D is perhaps TRBD1 (5 bases). The CDR3 has 12 amino acids. Germline loops: CDR1 PRHDT, CDR2 FYEKMQ (reference sequence). Trimming removed 4 bases at V and 8 bases at J, with 10 bases between. Here the CDR3 DNA reads TGTGCCAGCAGCTCGGACACATCTACGCAGTATTTT. The encoded protein is CASSSDTSTQYF. Full variable domain (rest looked up from reference TRBV13 and TRBJ2-3): AAGVIQSPRHLIKEKRETATLKCYPIPRHDTVYWYQQGPGQDPQFLISFYEKMQSDKGSIPDRFSAQQFSDYHSELNMSSLELGDSALYFCASSSDTSTQYFGPGTRLTVL.

This chain joins TRBV7-9 and TRBJ2-7; D gene ambiguous. CDR3 length equals 14 residues. Germline-derived CDR1 and CDR2 are SEHNR and FQNEAQ (reference sequence). Trimming shortened V by 1 base and J by 4 bases, and 11 bases separated the two germline ends. Here the CDR3 reads CASSLDPEAYEQYF. CDR3 sequence (DNA): TGTGCCAGCAGCTTAGACCCCGAAGCTTACGAGCAGTACTTC.

CDR3 residues: CASSLVTGGNTIYF. The CDR3 DNA reads as TGTGCCAGCAGCTTGGTAACAGGAGGAAACACCATATATTTT. This sequence joins TRBV5-6 and TRBJ1-3; D may be TRBD1 (5 bases). The CDR3 consists of 14 residues. Germline V gene sequence: CDR1 SGHDT, CDR2 YYEEEE. V lost 0 bases, J lost 4 bases, and 8 bases lay in between.

The chain links TRBV19 to TRBJ2-7; 11 bases map to TRBD2. In germline, CDR1 is LNHDA, CDR2 SQIVND (reference sequence). The CDR3 extends over 14 amino acids. Trimming at V came to 6 bases and at J to 3 bases, leaving 4 bases not matched to a gene. The CDR3 bases are TGTGCCAGTAGCAGTACTAGCGGGAGCTACGAGCAGTACTTC. The encoded protein is CASSSTSGSYEQYF.

The genes are TRBV13 and TRBJ1-5; D is unclear. The V and J ends lost 4 bases and 4 bases respectively, with 11 bases between them. CDR3 length: 14 residues. Germline assignment: CDR1 PRHDT and CDR2 FYEKMQ (reference sequence). CDR3 sequence reads: CASSSSTGNQPQHF. The CDR3 DNA reads as TGTGCCAGCAGCTCATCGACGGGGAATCAGCCCCAGCATTTT.

The CDR3 loop is CASSWGQNTEAFF. DNA for the CDR3: TGTGCCAGCAGCTGGGGACAGAACACTGAAGCTTTCTTT. This sequence joins TRBV7-8 and TRBJ1-1; D possibly corresponds to TRBD1 (6 bases). The CDR3 is 13 amino acids. V gave up 4 bases and J gave up 1 base, with 7 bases separating them. Germline CDR1 is SGHVS and CDR2 is FQNEAQ.

This clone was counted between two and nine times. The rearrangement uses TRBV29-1 and TRBJ1-1, with 7 nucleotides matching TRBD1. This CDR3 spans 13 amino acids. Germline loops: CDR1 SQVTM, CDR2 ANQGSEA. V was clipped by 7 bases and J by 5 bases; unmatched bases: 10. The CDR3 bases are TGCAGCGGACGGACAGGCGAAGGGACTGAAGCTTTCTTT. It translates to CSGRTGEGTEAFF.

The chain joins TRBV13 to TRBJ2-5, with no clear D. V dropped 5 bases and J dropped 5 bases, with 9 bases sitting between them. This CDR3 has 12 residues. CDR1 and CDR2 (germline): PRHDT, FYEKMQ (reference sequence). The DNA for the CDR3 is TGTGCCAGCAGCCACTCCGGGGAGACCCAGTACTTC. Amino acids: CASSHSGETQYF.

The chain carries TRBV12-2 and TRBJ1-5; the table gives TRBD1 as D, unverified against the DNA. TRBV12-2 represents a pseudogene. The CDR3 runs 17 residues. DNA of the CDR3: TGTGCAAGTCGCTTAGCGATGACAGGGCGAGATATTCAGCCCCAGCATTTT. Amino acid sequence: CASRLAMTGRDIQPQHF.

The chain recombines TRBV19 with TRBJ1-1; maybe TRBD1 (5 bases). The CDR3 spans 15 residues. Trimming took off 9 bases at V and 0 bases at J, with 17 bases between the two ends. Looked up from germline, CDR1 is LNHDA and CDR2 is SQIVND (reference sequence). This chain's CDR3 is CASSPQAGMNTEAFF. The CDR3 nucleotides are TGTGCCAGCTCTCCCCAGGCAGGGATGAACACTGAAGCTTTCTTT.